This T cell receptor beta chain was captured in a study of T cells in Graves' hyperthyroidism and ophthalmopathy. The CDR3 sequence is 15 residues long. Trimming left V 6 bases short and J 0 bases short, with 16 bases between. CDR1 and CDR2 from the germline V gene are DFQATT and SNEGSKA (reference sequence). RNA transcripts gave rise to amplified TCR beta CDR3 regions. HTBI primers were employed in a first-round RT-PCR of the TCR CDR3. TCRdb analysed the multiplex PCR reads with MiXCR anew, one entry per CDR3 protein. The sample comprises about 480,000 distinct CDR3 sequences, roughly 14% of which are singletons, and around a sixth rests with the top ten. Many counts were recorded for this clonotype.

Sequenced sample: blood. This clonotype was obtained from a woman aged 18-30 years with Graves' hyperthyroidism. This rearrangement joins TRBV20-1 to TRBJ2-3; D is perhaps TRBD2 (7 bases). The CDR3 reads CSARGTSASTDTQYF. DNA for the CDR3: TGCAGTGCCAGGGGAACTAGCGCTAGCACAGATACGCAGTATTTT.